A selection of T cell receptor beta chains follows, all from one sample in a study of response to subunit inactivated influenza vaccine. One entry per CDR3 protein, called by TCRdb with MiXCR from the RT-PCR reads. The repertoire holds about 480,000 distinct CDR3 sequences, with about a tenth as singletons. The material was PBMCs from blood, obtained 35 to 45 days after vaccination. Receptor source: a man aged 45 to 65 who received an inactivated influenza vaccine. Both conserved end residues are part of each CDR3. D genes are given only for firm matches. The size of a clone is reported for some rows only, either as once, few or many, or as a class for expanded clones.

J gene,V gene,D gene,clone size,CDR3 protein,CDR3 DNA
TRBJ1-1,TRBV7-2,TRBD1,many,CASRPTGGGTEAFF,TGTGCCAGCAGACCAACAGGGGGCGGAACTGAAGCTTTCTTT
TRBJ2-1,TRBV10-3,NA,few,CATYRGFGGLPYNEQFF,TGTGCCACCTACCGGGGTTTCGGAGGCCTGCCCTACAATGAGCAGTTCTTC
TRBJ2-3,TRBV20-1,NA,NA,CSARDAMSGTDTQYF,TGCAGTGCTAGAGATGCTATGTCAGGGACAGATACGCAGTATTTT
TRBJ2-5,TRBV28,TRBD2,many,CASSPGRATSGSIGETQYF,TGTGCCAGCAGTCCGGGCAGGGCTACTAGCGGGAGCATCGGAGAGACCCAGTACTTC
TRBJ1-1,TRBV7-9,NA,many,CASSLRAWPSDTEAFF,TGTGCCAGCAGCCTCAGAGCGTGGCCATCGGACACTGAAGCTTTCTTT
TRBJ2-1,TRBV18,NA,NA,CASSFGVTYNEQFF,TGTGCCAGCTCATTTGGCGTAACCTACAATGAGCAGTTCTTC
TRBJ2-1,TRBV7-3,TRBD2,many,CASSPSGISYNEQFF,TGTGCCAGCAGCCCGAGCGGGATCTCCTACAATGAGCAGTTCTTC
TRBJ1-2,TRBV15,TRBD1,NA,CATSREQGYGYTF,TGTGCCACCAGCAGAGAACAGGGGTATGGCTACACCTTC
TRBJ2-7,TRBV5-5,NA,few,CASSWRGGDEQYF,TGTGCCAGCAGCTGGCGCGGCGGCGACGAGCAGTACTTC
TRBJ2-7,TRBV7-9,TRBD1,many,CASRPGTGSYEQYF,TGTGCCAGCAGACCCGGGACAGGCTCCTACGAGCAGTACTTC
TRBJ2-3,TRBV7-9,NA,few,CASSLGIGPSTDTQYF,TGTGCCAGCAGCTTAGGTATAGGGCCCTCCACAGATACGCAGTATTTT
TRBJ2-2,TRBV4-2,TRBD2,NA,CASSQDLTSGTGELFF,TGTGCCAGCAGCCAAGATCTCACTAGCGGAACCGGGGAGCTGTTTTTT
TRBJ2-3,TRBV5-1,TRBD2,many,CASSLRASGNTDTQYF,TGCGCCAGCAGCTTGCGGGCTAGCGGGAATACAGATACGCAGTATTTT
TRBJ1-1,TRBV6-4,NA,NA,CASKPGHQNTEAFF,TGTGCCAGCAAACCGGGGCACCAGAACACTGAAGCTTTCTTT
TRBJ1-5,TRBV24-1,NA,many,CATSGGDSNQPQHF,TGTGCCACCAGTGGCGGGGATAGCAATCAGCCCCAGCATTTT
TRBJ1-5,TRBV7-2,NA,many,CASNLAGVSNQPQHF,TGTGCCAGCAACTTAGCTGGGGTAAGCAATCAGCCCCAGCATTTT
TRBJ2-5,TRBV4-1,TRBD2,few,CASSQTGLAARETQYF,TGCGCCAGCAGCCAGACTGGACTAGCGGCCCGGGAGACCCAGTACTTC
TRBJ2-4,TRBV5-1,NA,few,CASSDRTAKNIQYF,TGCGCCAGCAGCGATAGGACAGCCAAAAACATTCAGTACTTC
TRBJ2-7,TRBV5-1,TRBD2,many,CASSLTQGGFHEQYF,TGCGCCAGCAGCCTCACTCAGGGAGGGTTCCACGAGCAGTACTTC
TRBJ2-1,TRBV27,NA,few,CASTKITGSSYNEQFF,TGTGCCAGCACCAAGATTACAGGAAGCTCCTACAATGAGCAGTTCTTC
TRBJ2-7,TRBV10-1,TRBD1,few,CASSEYRTGGSEQYF,TGCGCCAGCAGTGAGTATCGGACAGGGGGCAGCGAGCAGTACTTC
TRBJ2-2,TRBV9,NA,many,CASSVEGSGELFF,TGTGCCAGCAGCGTGGAGGGTTCCGGGGAGCTGTTTTTT
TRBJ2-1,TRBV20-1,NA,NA,CSARRHGAYNEQFF,TGCAGTGCTAGACGGCATGGAGCCTACAATGAGCAGTTCTTC
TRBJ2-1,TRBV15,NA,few,CATSPGLTGNEQFF,TGTGCCACCAGTCCCGGACTTACCGGCAATGAGCAGTTCTTC
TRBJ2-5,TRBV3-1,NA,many,CASSQGPGLRTQYF,TGTGCCAGCAGCCAAGGTCCGGGACTGCGGACCCAGTACTTC
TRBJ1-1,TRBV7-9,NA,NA,CASSFDWNTEAFF,TGTGCCAGCAGCTTTGATTGGAACACTGAAGCTTTCTTT
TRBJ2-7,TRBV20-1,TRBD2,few,CSAVKRLAGEGAYEQYF,TGCAGTGCTGTGAAGAGACTAGCGGGAGAGGGGGCCTACGAGCAGTACTTC
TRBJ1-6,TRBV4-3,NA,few,CASSQDGTRSYNSPLHF,TGCGCCAGCAGCCAAGATGGGACACGCTCCTATAATTCACCCCTCCACTTT
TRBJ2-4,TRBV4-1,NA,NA,CASKNQKGVENIQYF,TGCGCCAGCAAGAATCAGAAGGGAGTAGAAAACATTCAGTACTTC
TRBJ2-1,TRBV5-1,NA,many,CASSLQGSYNEQFF,TGCGCCAGCAGCTTACAGGGCTCCTACAATGAGCAGTTCTTC
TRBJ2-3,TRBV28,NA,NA,CASSLGAGMSDTQYF,TGTGCCAGCAGTTTAGGTGCGGGCATGTCGGATACGCAGTATTTT
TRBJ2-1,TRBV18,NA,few,CASSTSGRQFF,TGTGCCAGCTCAACCTCAGGGAGGCAGTTCTTC
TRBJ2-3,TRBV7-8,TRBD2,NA,CASSLMLAGGTDTQYF,TGTGCCAGCAGCTTAATGTTAGCGGGAGGGACTGATACGCAGTATTTT
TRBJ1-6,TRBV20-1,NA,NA,CSARMRASSYNSPLHF,TGCAGTGCTAGAATGAGGGCTAGCTCCTATAATTCACCCCTCCACTTT
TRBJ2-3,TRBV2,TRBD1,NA,CASSAGQGHTQYF,TGTGCCAGCAGTGCGGGACAGGGCCATACGCAGTATTTT
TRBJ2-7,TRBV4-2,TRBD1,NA,CASSQAGQGSNEQYF,TGTGCCAGCAGCCAAGCGGGACAGGGTAGCAACGAGCAGTACTTC
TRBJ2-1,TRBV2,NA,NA,CASSVARNEQFF,TGTGCCAGCAGCGTAGCTAGGAATGAGCAGTTCTTC
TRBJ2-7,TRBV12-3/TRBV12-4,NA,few,CASSLIRTEQYF,TGTGCCAGCAGTTTAATTAGAACCGAGCAGTACTTC
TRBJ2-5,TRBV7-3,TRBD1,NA,CASSVDGTAETQYF,TGTGCCAGCAGCGTAGATGGGACAGCAGAGACCCAGTACTTC
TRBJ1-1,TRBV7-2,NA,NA,CASSFSGVNTEAFF,TGTGCCAGCAGCTTCTCTGGGGTTAACACTGAAGCTTTCTTT
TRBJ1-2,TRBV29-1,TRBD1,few,CSSRTGDYGYTF,TGCAGCTCACGAACAGGGGACTATGGCTACACCTTC
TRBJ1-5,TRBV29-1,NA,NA,CSVSWGQNQPQHF,TGCAGCGTTTCTTGGGGCCAAAATCAGCCCCAGCATTTT
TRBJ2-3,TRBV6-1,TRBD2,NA,CASRRTSGSSTDTQYF,TGTGCCAGCAGGCGGACTAGCGGATCTAGCACAGATACGCAGTATTTT
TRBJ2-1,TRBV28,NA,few,CASSLRGGAVGQFF,TGTGCCAGCAGTTTACGAGGGGGGGCGGTGGGGCAGTTCTTC
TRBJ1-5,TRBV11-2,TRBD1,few,CASSYEGQGTLRSNQPQHF,TGTGCCAGCAGCTACGAGGGACAGGGTACTTTGAGGAGCAATCAGCCCCAGCATTTT
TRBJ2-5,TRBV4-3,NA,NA,CASSQDRGGQETQYF,TGCGCCAGCAGCCAAGACCGAGGGGGGCAAGAGACCCAGTACTTC
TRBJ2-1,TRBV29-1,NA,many,CSVVGGADNEQFF,TGCAGCGTTGTTGGAGGGGCGGACAATGAGCAGTTCTTC
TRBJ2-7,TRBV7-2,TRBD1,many,CASSLESGTGLEQYF,TGTGCCAGCAGCTTAGAAAGTGGGACAGGGCTCGAGCAGTACTTC
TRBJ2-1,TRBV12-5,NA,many,CASGPDQGSQFF,TGTGCTAGTGGACCCGACCAGGGGTCGCAGTTCTTC
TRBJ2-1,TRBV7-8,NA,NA,CASSLGEAKQFF,TGTGCCAGCAGCTTAGGAGAGGCCAAGCAGTTCTTC